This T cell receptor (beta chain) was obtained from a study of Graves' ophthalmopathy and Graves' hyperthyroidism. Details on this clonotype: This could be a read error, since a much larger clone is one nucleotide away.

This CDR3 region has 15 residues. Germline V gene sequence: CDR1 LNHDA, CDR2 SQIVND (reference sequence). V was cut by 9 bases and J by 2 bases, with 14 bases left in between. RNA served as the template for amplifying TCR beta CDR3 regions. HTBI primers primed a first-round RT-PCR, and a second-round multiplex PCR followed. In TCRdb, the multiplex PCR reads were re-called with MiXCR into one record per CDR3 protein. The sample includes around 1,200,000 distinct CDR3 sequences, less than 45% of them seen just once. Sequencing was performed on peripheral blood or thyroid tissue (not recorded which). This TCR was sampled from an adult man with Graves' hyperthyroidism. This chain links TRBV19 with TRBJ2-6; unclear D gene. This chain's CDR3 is CASSYWSTGANVLTF. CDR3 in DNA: TGTGCCAGCAGTTACTGGAGTACTGGGGCCAACGTCCTGACTTTC.